The source of this TCR beta chain is a study of OX40 agonist ivuxolimab in advanced cancers. Study in general: Patients with hepatocellular carcinoma, melanoma, renal cell or head and neck cancer made up the dose-escalation patients.

In regard to this clone: What it binds is not known.

Trimming removed 2 bases from V and 4 bases from J; junction bases left unmatched: 3. The CDR3 totals 14 residues. Germline V gene sequence: CDR1 SEHNR, CDR2 FQNEAQ (reference sequence). The table came from immunoSEQ multiplex PCR; TCRdb's copy has only in-frame clones and leaves some out. The sample has 58,000 or so clones, about four fifths seen once; the top ten hold around 4.3%. Study findings and constraints: Among T cells, CD8+ cells averaged more expanded clones than CD4+ cells.

This TCR derives from an adult with an advanced solid tumor such as melanoma, head and neck, liver or kidney cancer. The sequenced sample was CD4+ or CD8+ T cells sorted from blood, obtained in a trial of the OX40 agonist ivuxolimab. The chain recombines TRBV7-9 with TRBJ2-5; 8 bases line up with TRBD2. Here the CDR3 DNA reads TGTGCCAGCAGCTTATCAGCGGGAGTAGAGACCCAGTACTTC. As protein: CASSLSAGVETQYF.